Listed below are T cell receptor beta chains from one sample, sequenced in a study of control samples from healthy donors and cancer patients. This table comes from immunoSEQ multiplex PCR, and its TCRdb copy is limited to in-frame clones, with some not included. The table lists under 150,000 clones, approximately 89% of them singletons. Sequencing was done on a sample of PBMCs. Every receptor here comes from a middle-aged man with head and neck cancer. Each CDR3 is given with its conserved first and last residue. The D gene is left open where the match is weak. Clone size appears in some rows only: once, few, many, or a class for an expanded clone.

NA	NA	TRBJ2-5	TRBV6-5	CASSYGETQYF	TGTGCCAGCAGTTATGGAGAGACCCAGTACTTC
NA	once	TRBJ2-1	TRBV11-2	CASSLVGGLYNEQFF	TGTGCCAGCAGCTTGGTGGGGGGGCTCTACAATGAGCAGTTCTTC
NA	NA	TRBJ1-2	TRBV19	CASSILGTSNGYTF	TGTGCCAGTAGTATCTTGGGGACATCCAATGGCTACACCTTC
NA	NA	TRBJ1-5	TRBV19	CASSIMVVRQPQHF	TGTGCCAGTAGTATTATGGTGGTTAGGCAGCCCCAGCATTTT
TRBD2	NA	TRBJ2-1	TRBV3-1/TRBV3-2	CASSRGLAGSYNEQFF	TGTGCCAGCAGCCGTGGACTAGCGGGGTCCTACAATGAGCAGTTCTTC
NA	NA	TRBJ1-2	TRBV18	CASSPAIVTAANYGYTF	TGTGCCAGCTCACCAGCCATCGTGACAGCCGCTAACTATGGCTACACCTTC
TRBD2	NA	TRBJ2-3	TRBV19	CASSMLSGGADTQYF	TGTGCCAGTAGTATGCTTAGCGGGGGTGCAGATACGCAGTATTTT
NA	NA	TRBJ1-1	TRBV28	CATTGGFTEAFF	TGTGCCACCACGGGGGGTTTCACTGAAGCTTTCTTT
NA	NA	TRBJ2-2	TRBV9	CASSVALASGELFF	TGTGCCAGCAGCGTAGCACTAGCCTCCGGGGAGCTGTTTTTT
NA	NA	TRBJ1-2	TRBV4-1	CASSQMGRNWSGYTF	TGCGCCAGCAGCCAAATGGGACGAAATTGGTCTGGCTACACCTTC
TRBD2	NA	TRBJ2-3	TRBV2	CASSLAGYTDTQYF	TGTGCCAGCAGTCTAGCGGGATACACAGATACGCAGTATTTT
NA	NA	TRBJ1-5	TRBV28	CASSYGTENQPQHF	TGTGCCAGCAGTTATGGGACGGAGAATCAGCCCCAGCATTTT
NA	NA	TRBJ2-2	TRBV27	CASSLYPLRGAENTGELFF	TGTGCCAGCAGTTTATACCCCTTAAGGGGAGCCGAGAACACCGGGGAGCTGTTTTTT
TRBD2	NA	TRBJ2-1	TRBV5-1	CASSLVASGKINEQFF	TGCGCCAGCAGCTTGGTAGCTAGCGGGAAGATCAATGAGCAGTTCTTC
TRBD1	once	TRBJ1-4	TRBV5-6	CASSWAIQGNGEKLFF	TGTGCCAGCAGCTGGGCGATACAGGGGAACGGAGAAAAACTGTTTTTT
TRBD1	once	TRBJ2-1	TRBV27	CASSFTGTGTINEQFF	TGTGCCAGCAGTTTTACCGGGACAGGGACGATCAATGAGCAGTTCTTC
TRBD1	NA	TRBJ2-5	TRBV7-9	CASSLRGTGSLTQYF	TGTGCCAGCAGCTTAAGGGGGACAGGGTCGTTGACCCAGTACTTC
NA	NA	TRBJ2-1	TRBV5-1	CASSPGTYYNEQFF	TGCGCCAGCAGCCCTGGGACATACTACAATGAGCAGTTCTTC